The 28 T cell receptor beta chains presented below share a single source sample, sequenced in a study of sequential checkpoint blockade in melanoma. Treatment denoted: randomized to nivolumab then ipilimumab (arm A) or the reverse (arm B). Sequencing used immunoSEQ multiplex PCR; TCRdb keeps in-frame clones, though not all of them. This sample has approximately 13,000 clones, with around 69% found just once. Here the sequenced sample was CD8+ T cells sorted from blood (inferred from file names), taken from a patient given nivolumab and ipilimumab in sequence. All receptors derive from a human patient with melanoma. Some clones in this sample may be carry-over from other donors' samples.

The chain employs TRBV13 and TRBJ2-5; TRBD1 agrees at 7 bases. Germline CDR1 is PRHDT and CDR2 is FYEKMQ (reference sequence). V gave up 4 bases and J gave up 7 bases; unmatched junction bases: 9. The CDR3 consists of 14 residues. The CDR3 DNA sequence: TGTGCCAGCAGCTGGGGACAGCTGTTGGGGACCCAGTACTTC. The encoded protein is CASSWGQLLGTQYF.

This clone was counted ten times or more. The chain couples TRBV2 to TRBJ1-6; the D gene is possibly TRBD1 (6 bases). The CDR3 has 14 amino acids. Germline loops: CDR1 SNHLY, CDR2 FYNNEI. V gave up 6 bases and J gave up 10 bases, with 16 bases separating them. For the CDR3, the DNA is TGTGCCAGCAGCTCCGGACAGTTTCGGTCACCCCTCCACTTT. Protein: CASSSGQFRSPLHF.

The genes are TRBV19 and TRBJ1-2; no reliable D call. Germline CDR1 is LNHDA and CDR2 is SQIVND (reference sequence). This CDR3 has 15 residues. V was trimmed by 1 base and J by 0 bases, leaving 9 bases between them. The CDR3 spells CASSIVLYTNYGYTF. The CDR3, as DNA: TGTGCCAGTAGTATAGTTTTATACACTAACTATGGCTACACCTTC.

On this clone: Germline and junction disagree at one end, which may indicate a read error. The chain couples TRBV7-7 to TRBJ2-5, with a weak D call TRBD2 (6 bases). Germline CDR1 is SSHAT and CDR2 is FNYEAQ (reference sequence). The CDR3 length is 16 residues. CDR3 region: CASSFVGMGGKETQYF. The CDR3 nucleotides read TGTGCTAGCAGCTTTGTCGGCATGGGAGGAAAAGAGACCCAGTACTTC.

This chain joins TRBV14 and TRBJ1-2; no reliable D call. V lost 4 bases and J lost 5, with 11 bases in between. CDR1 is SGHDN, CDR2 FVKESK, per germline. The CDR3 totals 13 residues. CDR3 coding DNA: TGTGCCAGCAGCCCATACATGGTTTATGGCTACACCTTC. Translated: CASSPYMVYGYTF.

Regarding this clone: Within the sample, other DNA sequences also encode this same CDR3. The gene calls are TRBV12-5 and TRBJ1-2, with TRBD1 identical over 8 bases. The CDR3 totals 14 residues. CDR1 is LGHNT, CDR2 FRNRAP, per germline. The J segment lost 7 bases and the V segment lost 6 bases, leaving 10 bases of the junction unmatched. The CDR3 DNA reads TGTGCTAGTGGGCTGACAGGGGACTTTCGTGGCTACACCTTC. Residues: CASGLTGDFRGYTF. The variable domain in full, completed from reference TRBV12-5 and TRBJ1-2, reads DARVTQTPRHKVTEMGQEVTMRCQPILGHNTVFWYRQTMMQGLELLAYFRNRAPLDDSGMPKDRFSAEMPDATLATLKIQPSEPRDSAVYFCASGLTGDFRGYTFGSGTRLTVV.

This clone was observed a handful of times. The chain combines TRBV9 with TRBJ1-6; TRBD1 aligns across 7 bases. Germline V gives CDR1 SGDLS, CDR2 YYNGEE. J lost 10 bases, V lost 3 bases, and 7 bases had no gene match. The CDR3 is 14 residues long. The DNA of the CDR3 is TGTGCCAGCAGCGACGAGACAGGGCGGTCACCCCTCCACTTT. This translates into CASSDETGRSPLHF. The full variable domain, its missing parts supplied by reference TRBV9 and TRBJ1-6, is DSGVTQTPKHLITATGQRVTLRCSPRSGDLSVYWYQQSLDQGLQFLIQYYNGEERAKGNILERFSAQQFPDLHSELNLSSLELGDSALYFCASSDETGRSPLHFGNGTRLTVT.

The chain joins TRBV6-1 to TRBJ2-5; D might be TRBD2 (6 bases). This CDR3 spans 15 amino acids. Per the germline V gene, CDR1 is MNHNS and CDR2 is SASEGT. V was cut by 3 bases and J by 5 bases, with 16 bases left in between. The CDR3 spells CASSEGPPGRETQYF. In DNA form, the CDR3 reads TGTGCCAGCAGTGAGGGACCACCAGGGAGGGAGACCCAGTACTTC.

This clone is medium-sized within its sample. This chain uses TRBV9 with TRBJ1-1; tentatively, D is TRBD1 (6 bases). CDR3 length: 14 residues. Trimming pared 0 bases from V and 5 bases from J, leaving 11 bases between. In germline, CDR1 is SGDLS, CDR2 YYNGEE. CDR3 DNA: TGTGCCAGCAGCGTAGCGGGGGGGCAGACTGAAGCTTTCTTT. It specifies CASSVAGGQTEAFF.

V gene TRBV4-3 combines with J gene TRBJ1-1; maybe TRBD1 (6 bases). Germline V lookup: CDR1 LGHNA, CDR2 YSLEER. This CDR3 comprises 14 residues. Trimming pared 4 bases from V and 0 bases from J, leaving 9 bases between. This CDR3 reads CASSPGQMNTEAFF. The CDR3 nucleotides are TGCGCCAGCAGCCCCGGACAGATGAACACTGAAGCTTTCTTT.

The chain carries TRBV7-6 and TRBJ2-2; D ambiguous. Trimming left V 5 bases short and J 4 bases short, with 14 bases between. CDR3 size: 15 residues. In germline, CDR1 is SGHVS, CDR2 FNYEAQ. CDR3 sequence (DNA): TGTGCCAGCAGCCCCCTAGGTCGGAGCACCGGGGAGCTGTTTTTT. This translates into CASSPLGRSTGELFF.

The rearrangement joins TRBV4-3 to TRBJ1-2; D gene ambiguous. Germline V lookup: CDR1 LGHNA, CDR2 YSLEER. V lost 0 bases and J 4 bases, leaving 9 bases between the germline ends. This CDR3 is built from 14 residues. The CDR3 loop reads CASSQDRGSYGYTF. For the CDR3, the DNA is TGCGCCAGCAGCCAAGATCGGGGAAGCTATGGCTACACCTTC.

The chain combines TRBV7-9 with TRBJ2-7; D perhaps matches TRBD2 (6 bases). The CDR3 is 15 residues long. Trimming removed 5 bases from V and 2 bases from J, with 16 bases in between. The germline V gene has CDR1 SEHNR and CDR2 FQNEAQ (reference sequence). CDR3 region: CASSTMEGLAYEQYF. CDR3 DNA: TGTGCCAGCAGCACAATGGAGGGATTGGCCTACGAGCAGTACTTC.

The chain carries TRBV9 and TRBJ1-1; D unresolved. Germline V gene sequence: CDR1 SGDLS, CDR2 YYNGEE. With 4 bases removed from V and 1 base from J, the gap between germline ends came to 14 bases. This CDR3 has 15 amino acids. The CDR3 reads CASSPTATGNTEAFF. In DNA, the CDR3 is TGTGCCAGCAGCCCGACGGCGACGGGGAACACTGAAGCTTTCTTT.

The chain uses TRBV7-2 and TRBJ2-7; 10 nucleotides line up with TRBD1. CDR1 and CDR2 (germline): SGHTA, FQGNSA. The CDR3 sequence is 14 residues long. The trim removed 7 bases at V and 6 bases at J, leaving 9 bases unmatched. CDR3: CASTRGTGAAEQYF. DNA of the CDR3: TGTGCCAGCACACGAGGGACAGGGGCGGCCGAGCAGTACTTC.

This rearrangement joins TRBV15 to TRBJ2-5, with TRBD1 identical over 9 bases. Trimming cost V 1 base and J 5 bases; bases outside gene matches: 8. The V gene's germline CDR1 is LNHNV and CDR2 YYDKDF (reference sequence). The CDR3 length is 16 residues. CDR3 sequence: CATSRGGQGRSETQYF. The DNA for the CDR3 is TGTGCCACCAGCAGAGGTGGACAGGGGAGGTCGGAGACCCAGTACTTC.

The chain has TRBV7-9 and TRBJ1-6; tentative D call: TRBD1 (6 bases). The CDR3 has 15 residues. Germline V lookup: CDR1 SEHNR, CDR2 FQNEAQ (reference sequence). With 5 bases removed from V and 7 bases from J, the gap between germline ends came to 15 bases. CDR3 sequence: CASSAPRGQNSPLHF. CDR3 DNA: TGTGCCAGCAGCGCCCCCCGCGGACAGAATTCACCCCTCCACTTT.

The CDR3 region is CASSDPGGSNTGELFF. Written as DNA, the CDR3 is TGTGCCAGCAGCGATCCCGGGGGGTCGAACACCGGGGAGCTGTTTTTT. This rearrangement joins TRBV9 to TRBJ2-2, with 7 bases identical to TRBD2. This CDR3 contains 16 residues. Germline loops: CDR1 SGDLS, CDR2 YYNGEE. V lost 3 bases, J lost 0 bases, and 5 bases stayed unmatched.

This clone showed up just once. The rearrangement joins TRBV25-1 to TRBJ2-5, with D perhaps TRBD2 (6 bases). The CDR3 has 17 amino acids. V was shortened by 4 bases and J by 5 bases, with 23 bases between the two germline ends. From germline, CDR1 is MGHDK and CDR2 SYGVNS. The CDR3 bases are TGTGCCAGCAGTGCGCGGAGGGAGGTCAAGGGGTGGGAGACCCAGTACTTC. It codes for CASSARREVKGWETQYF.

This chain connects TRBV7-7 to TRBJ2-5; unclear D gene. CDR1 is SSHAT and CDR2 is FNYEAQ in the germline V gene (reference sequence). Deletions cut 3 bases from V and 3 bases from J, with 8 bases between. The CDR3 has 13 residues. The CDR3 here is CASSFRLEETQYF. In DNA form, the CDR3 reads TGTGCCAGCAGCTTCAGGTTAGAAGAGACCCAGTACTTC.

In this sample, this clone turned up once. The chain couples TRBV11-2 to TRBJ2-7; the D gene is possibly TRBD1 (5 bases). The CDR3 runs to 15 residues. The V and J ends lost 8 bases and 3 bases respectively, with 20 bases between them. Germline values: CDR1 SGHAT, CDR2 FQNNGV. CDR3 DNA: TGTGCCAGCGGCACAGGAGTTTTGGAAGGCTACGAGCAGTACTTC. Protein product: CASGTGVLEGYEQYF.

This clone was counted between two and nine times. The rearrangement joins TRBV9 to TRBJ1-2; 8 bases map to TRBD1. With 3 bases clipped from V and 0 bases from J, the junction kept 7 bases outside the gene matches. This CDR3 has 16 residues. Germline values: CDR1 SGDLS, CDR2 YYNGEE. The CDR3 spells CASSGSRDRTNYGYTF. For the CDR3, the DNA is TGTGCCAGCAGCGGGAGCCGGGACAGGACTAACTATGGCTACACCTTC.

The rearrangement uses TRBV7-9 and TRBJ1-2; D remains unclear. The germline V gene has CDR1 SEHNR and CDR2 FQNEAQ (reference sequence). The V and J ends lost 3 bases and 8 bases respectively, with 10 bases between them. This CDR3 has 12 amino acids. CDR3 bases: TGTGCCAGCAGCTTGTCCGAGAGGGGCTACACCTTC. Translation: CASSLSERGYTF.

V gene TRBV5-5 combines with J gene TRBJ1-3; tentatively, D is TRBD1 (5 bases). Germline CDR1 SGHKS, CDR2 YYEKEE (reference sequence). CDR3 length: 15 amino acids. V was trimmed by 1 base and J by 2 bases, leaving 10 bases between them. CDR3 coding DNA: TGTGCCAGCAGCTTGACAGGCTCCACTGGAAACACCATATATTTT. This translates into CASSLTGSTGNTIYF.

The J gene is TRBJ1-5, the V gene TRBV2; D is ambiguous. The germline V gene encodes CDR1 SNHLY and CDR2 FYNNEI. The CDR3 consists of 13 residues. V dropped 4 bases and J dropped 3 bases, with 7 bases sitting between them. CDR3 nucleotide sequence: TGTGCCAGCAGTGTCAGTTACAATCAGCCCCAGCATTTT. Protein: CASSVSYNQPQHF.

This sequence joins TRBV4-1 and TRBJ2-3, with TRBD1 as a possible D gene (6 bases). The germline CDR1 and CDR2 sequences are MGHRA and YSYEKL. This CDR3 has 15 amino acids. Trimming left V 5 bases short and J 5 bases short, with 17 bases between. The CDR3 region is CASSFGQSGLDTQYF. In nucleotides, the CDR3 is TGCGCCAGCAGCTTCGGACAGTCTGGGTTAGATACGCAGTATTTT.

Comments on this clone: Compared with germline, one end of the junction differs, possibly owing to a read error. The same CDR3 can be traced to other DNA sequences in this sample. The chain combines TRBV7-7 with TRBJ2-1, with TRBD1 as a possible D gene (5 bases). Germline V CDR1 and CDR2: SSHAT, FNYEAQ (reference sequence). This CDR3 is 13 amino acids long. The CDR3 loop reads CASSLVVWGSQFF. The DNA of the CDR3 is TGTGCTAGCAGCTTAGTGGTGTGGGGCTCCCAGTTCTTC.

The rearrangement links TRBV9 to TRBJ1-2; TRBD1 matches 12 bases. Trimming cost V 7 bases and J 4 bases; bases outside gene matches: 11. The CDR3 has 16 amino acids. Germline V CDR1 and CDR2: SGDLS, YYNGEE. CDR3 nucleotide sequence: TGTGCCAGCTCCGGGGACAGGGGGCTTAGGGGCTATGGCTACACCTTC. Protein product: CASSGDRGLRGYGYTF.